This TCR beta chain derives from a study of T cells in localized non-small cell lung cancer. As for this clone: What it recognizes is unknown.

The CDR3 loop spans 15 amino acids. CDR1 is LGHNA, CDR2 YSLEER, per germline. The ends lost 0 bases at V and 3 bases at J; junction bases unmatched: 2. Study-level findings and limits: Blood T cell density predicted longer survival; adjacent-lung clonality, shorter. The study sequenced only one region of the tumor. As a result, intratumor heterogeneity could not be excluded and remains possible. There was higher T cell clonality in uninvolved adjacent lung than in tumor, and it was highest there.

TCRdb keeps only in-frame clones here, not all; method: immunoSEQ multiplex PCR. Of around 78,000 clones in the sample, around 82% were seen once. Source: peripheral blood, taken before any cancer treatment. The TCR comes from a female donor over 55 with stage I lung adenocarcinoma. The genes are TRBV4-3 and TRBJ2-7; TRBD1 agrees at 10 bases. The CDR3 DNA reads TGCGCCAGCAGCCAAGAGGGACAGGGGCGCTACGAGCAGTACTTC. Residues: CASSQEGQGRYEQYF.